This TCR beta chain was observed in a study of T cells in Graves' hyperthyroidism and ophthalmopathy. The table lists this clonotype with many counts. Antigen: not known. TCR beta CDR3 regions were amplified from RNA. Initially, a first-round RT-PCR of the TCR CDR3 employed the HTBI primer set. TCRdb independently ran MiXCR on the multiplex PCR reads; one entry per CDR3 protein. The table lists 410,000 or so distinct CDR3 sequences, approximately 14% of them singletons. V gave up 6 bases and J gave up 2 bases; unmatched junction bases: 5. Germline CDR1 KGHSH, CDR2 LQKENI. The CDR3 runs 14 residues. The authors took PBMCs from 10 ml fresh peripheral blood. General study points: Ophthalmopathy cases were set apart from stable hyperthyroidism by a 13 V-J model. Ophthalmopathy got predicted by the model a median about six months before its onset.

This TCR was sampled from a man in his late teens or twenties with Graves' ophthalmopathy. The chain couples TRBV18 to TRBJ2-7, with 9 positions matching TRBD2. Sequencing input: blood. CDR3 DNA sequence: TGTGCCAGCTCTACAGCGGGGGGCACCTACGAGCAGTACTTC. Translating it yields CASSTAGGTYEQYF. Together with reference TRBV18 and TRBJ2-7, the CDR3 gives the full variable domain: NAGVMQNPRHLVRRRGQEARLRCSPMKGHSHVYWYRQLPEEGLKFMVYLQKENIIDESGMPKERFSAEFPKEGPSILRIQQVVRGDSAAYFCASSTAGGTYEQYFGPGTRLTVT.